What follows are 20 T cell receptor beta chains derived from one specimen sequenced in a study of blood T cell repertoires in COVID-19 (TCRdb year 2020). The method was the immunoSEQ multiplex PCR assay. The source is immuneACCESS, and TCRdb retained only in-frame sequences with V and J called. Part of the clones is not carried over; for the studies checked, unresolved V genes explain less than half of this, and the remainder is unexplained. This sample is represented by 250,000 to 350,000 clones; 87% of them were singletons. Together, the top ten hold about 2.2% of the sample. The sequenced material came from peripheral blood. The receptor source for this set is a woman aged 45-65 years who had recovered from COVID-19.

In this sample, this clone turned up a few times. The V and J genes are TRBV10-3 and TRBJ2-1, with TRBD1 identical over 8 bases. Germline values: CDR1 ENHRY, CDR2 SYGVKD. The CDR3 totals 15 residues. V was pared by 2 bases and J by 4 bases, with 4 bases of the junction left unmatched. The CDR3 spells CAISEGWDRYNEQFF. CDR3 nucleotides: TGTGCCATCAGTGAGGGATGGGACAGGTACAATGAGCAGTTCTTC.

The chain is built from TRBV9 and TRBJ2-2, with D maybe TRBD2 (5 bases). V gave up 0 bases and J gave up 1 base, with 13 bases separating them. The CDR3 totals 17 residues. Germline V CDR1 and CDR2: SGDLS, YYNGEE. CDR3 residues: CASSVAEEGLNTGELFF. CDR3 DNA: TGTGCCAGCAGCGTAGCGGAGGAAGGGTTGAACACCGGGGAGCTGTTTTTT.

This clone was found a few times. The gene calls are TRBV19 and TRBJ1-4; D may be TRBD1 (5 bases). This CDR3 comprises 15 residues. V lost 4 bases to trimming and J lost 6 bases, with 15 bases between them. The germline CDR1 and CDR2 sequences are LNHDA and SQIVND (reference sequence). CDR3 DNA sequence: TGTGCCAGTAGTAACCCCCAGGGTGGGGATGAAAAACTGTTTTTT. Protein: CASSNPQGGDEKLFF.

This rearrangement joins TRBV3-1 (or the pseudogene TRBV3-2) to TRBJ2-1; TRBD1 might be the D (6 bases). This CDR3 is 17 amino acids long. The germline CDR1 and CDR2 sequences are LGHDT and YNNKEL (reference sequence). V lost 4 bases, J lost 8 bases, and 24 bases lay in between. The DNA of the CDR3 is TGTGCCAGCAGCCCCCTCTTGGGAAAGGGGACACGATATGAGCAGTTCTTC. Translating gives CASSPLLGKGTRYEQFF.

The CDR3 reads CASSFWGGIDDTQYF. The CDR3 bases are TGTGCCAGCAGCTTTTGGGGCGGGATTGACGATACGCAGTATTTT. This rearrangement joins TRBV7-3 to TRBJ2-3; D may be TRBD2 (6 bases). CDR1 is SGHTA and CDR2 is FQGTGA in the germline V gene. Trimming stripped 3 bases from V and 6 bases from J, with 16 bases between. The length of the CDR3 is 15 residues. Looking up the rest from reference TRBV7-3 and TRBJ2-3 gives the full variable domain: GAGVSQTPSNKVTEKGKYVELRCDPISGHTALYWYRQSLGQGPEFLIYFQGTGAADDSGLPNDRFFAVRPEGSVSTLKIQRTERGDSAVYLCASSFWGGIDDTQYFGPGTRLTVL.

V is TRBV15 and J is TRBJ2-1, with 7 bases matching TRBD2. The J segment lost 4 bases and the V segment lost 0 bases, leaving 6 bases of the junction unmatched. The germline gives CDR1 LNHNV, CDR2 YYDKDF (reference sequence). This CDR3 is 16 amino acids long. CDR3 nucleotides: TGTGCCACCAGCAGAGATATCCAGGGAGGGTACAATGAGCAGTTCTTC. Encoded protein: CATSRDIQGGYNEQFF.

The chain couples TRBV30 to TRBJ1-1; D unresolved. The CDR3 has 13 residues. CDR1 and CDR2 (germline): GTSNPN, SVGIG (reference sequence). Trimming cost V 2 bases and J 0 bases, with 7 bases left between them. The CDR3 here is CAWSPYMNTEAFF. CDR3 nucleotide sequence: TGTGCCTGGAGTCCTTATATGAACACTGAAGCTTTCTTT. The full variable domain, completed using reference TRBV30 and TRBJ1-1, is SQTIHQWPATLVQPVGSPLSLECTVEGTSNPNLYWYRQAAGRGLQLLFYSVGIGQISSEVPQNLSASRPQDRQFILSSKKLLLSDSGFYLCAWSPYMNTEAFFGQGTRLTVV.

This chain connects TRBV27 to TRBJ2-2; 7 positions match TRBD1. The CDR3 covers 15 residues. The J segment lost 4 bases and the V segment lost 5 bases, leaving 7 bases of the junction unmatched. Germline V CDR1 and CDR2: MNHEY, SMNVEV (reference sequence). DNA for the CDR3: TGTGCCAGCAGTCCAGACAGGGAATTCACCGGGGAGCTGTTTTTT. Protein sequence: CASSPDREFTGELFF.

The CDR3 protein is CAISEGSRGNQPQHF. CDR3 coding DNA: TGTGCCATCAGTGAGGGGTCGCGGGGCAATCAGCCCCAGCATTTT. The chain uses TRBV10-3 and TRBJ1-5; no definite D call. The ends were cut back, 2 bases at V and 2 bases at J, with 10 bases in the middle. Looked up from germline, CDR1 is ENHRY and CDR2 is SYGVKD. This CDR3 is built from 15 residues.

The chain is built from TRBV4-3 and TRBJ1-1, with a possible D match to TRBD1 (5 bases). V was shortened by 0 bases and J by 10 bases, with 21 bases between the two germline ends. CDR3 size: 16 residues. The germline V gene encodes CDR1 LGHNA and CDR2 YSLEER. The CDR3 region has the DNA TGCGCCAGCAGCCAAGATCTCGCAGGGTACAAGGATGGAGCTTTCTTT. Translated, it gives CASSQDLAGYKDGAFF.

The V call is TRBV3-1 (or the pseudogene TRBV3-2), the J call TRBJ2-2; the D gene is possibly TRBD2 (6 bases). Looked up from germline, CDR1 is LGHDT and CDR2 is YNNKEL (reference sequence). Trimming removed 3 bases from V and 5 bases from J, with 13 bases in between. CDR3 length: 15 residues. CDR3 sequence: CASSQWTGGTGELFF. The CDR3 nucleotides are TGTGCCAGCAGCCAGTGGACCGGGGGAACCGGGGAGCTGTTTTTT.

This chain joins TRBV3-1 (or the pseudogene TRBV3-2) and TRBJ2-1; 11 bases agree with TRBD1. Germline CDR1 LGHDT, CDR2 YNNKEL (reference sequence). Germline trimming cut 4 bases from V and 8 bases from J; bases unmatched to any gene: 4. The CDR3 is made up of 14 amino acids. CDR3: CASSPWTGGHEQFF. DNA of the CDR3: TGTGCCAGCAGCCCCTGGACAGGGGGCCATGAGCAGTTCTTC.

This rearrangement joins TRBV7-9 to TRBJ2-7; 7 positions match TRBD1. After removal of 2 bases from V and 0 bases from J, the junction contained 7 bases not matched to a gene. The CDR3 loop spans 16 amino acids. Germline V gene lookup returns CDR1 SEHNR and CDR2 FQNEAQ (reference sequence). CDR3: CASSLIPGTASYEQYF. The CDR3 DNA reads TGTGCCAGCAGCTTAATCCCCGGGACAGCCTCCTACGAGCAGTACTTC.

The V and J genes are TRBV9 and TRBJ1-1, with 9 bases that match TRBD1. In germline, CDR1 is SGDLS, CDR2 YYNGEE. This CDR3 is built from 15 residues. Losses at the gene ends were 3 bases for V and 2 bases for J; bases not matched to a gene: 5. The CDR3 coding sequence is TGTGCCAGCAGCGGCGGGGGACAGGGTAACACTGAAGCTTTCTTT. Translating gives CASSGGGQGNTEAFF. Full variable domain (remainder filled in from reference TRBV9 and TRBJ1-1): DSGVTQTPKHLITATGQRVTLRCSPRSGDLSVYWYQQSLDQGLQFLIQYYNGEERAKGNILERFSAQQFPDLHSELNLSSLELGDSALYFCASSGGGQGNTEAFFGQGTRLTVV.

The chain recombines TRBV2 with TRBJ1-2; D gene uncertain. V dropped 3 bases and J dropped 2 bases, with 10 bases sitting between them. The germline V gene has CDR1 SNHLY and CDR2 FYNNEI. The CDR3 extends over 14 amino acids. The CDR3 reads CASSDKVVNYGYTF. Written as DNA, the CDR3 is TGTGCCAGCAGTGATAAAGTAGTGAACTATGGCTACACCTTC.

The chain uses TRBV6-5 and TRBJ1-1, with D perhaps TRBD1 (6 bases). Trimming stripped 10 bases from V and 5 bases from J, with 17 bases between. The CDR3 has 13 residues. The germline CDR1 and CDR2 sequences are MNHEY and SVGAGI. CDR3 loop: CAISMYRDTEAFF. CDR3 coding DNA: TGTGCCATCTCGATGTACAGGGATACTGAAGCTTTCTTT.

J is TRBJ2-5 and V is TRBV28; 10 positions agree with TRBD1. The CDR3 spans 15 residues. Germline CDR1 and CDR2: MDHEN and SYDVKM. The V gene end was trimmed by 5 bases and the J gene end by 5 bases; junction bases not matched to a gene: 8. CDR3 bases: TGTGCCAGCAGTACCTCGGGACAGGGGACGGAGACCCAGTACTTC. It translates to CASSTSGQGTETQYF.

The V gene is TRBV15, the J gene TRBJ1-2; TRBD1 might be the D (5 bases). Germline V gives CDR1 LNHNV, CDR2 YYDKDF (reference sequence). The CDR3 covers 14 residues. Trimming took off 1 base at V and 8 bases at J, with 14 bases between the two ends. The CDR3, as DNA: TGTGCCACCAGCAGAGGGACACCGGTCGCGGGCTACACCTTC. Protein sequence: CATSRGTPVAGYTF.

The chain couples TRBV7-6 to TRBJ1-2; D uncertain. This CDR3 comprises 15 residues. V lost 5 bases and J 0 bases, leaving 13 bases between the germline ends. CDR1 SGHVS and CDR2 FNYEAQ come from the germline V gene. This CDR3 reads CASSPNSQTNYGYTF. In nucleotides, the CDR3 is TGTGCCAGCAGCCCCAACTCACAGACTAACTATGGCTACACCTTC.

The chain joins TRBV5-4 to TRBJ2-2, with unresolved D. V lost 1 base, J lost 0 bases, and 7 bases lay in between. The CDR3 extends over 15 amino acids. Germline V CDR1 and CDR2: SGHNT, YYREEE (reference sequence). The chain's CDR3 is CASSLRQANTGELFF. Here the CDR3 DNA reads TGTGCCAGCAGCTTGCGGCAGGCGAACACCGGGGAGCTGTTTTTT.